This T cell receptor (beta chain) stems from a study of blood T cell repertoires in COVID-19. Between the trimmed V and J ends, which lost 0 bases and 8 bases, there was a span of 16 bases. Germline V gene data show CDR1 as MGHRA and CDR2 as YSYEKL. The CDR3 is 15 residues long. Sequencing used immunoSEQ multiplex PCR; TCRdb keeps in-frame clones, though not all of them. The sample carries 150,000 to 200,000 clones, 70% to 85% recorded once. The sequencing sample was made of peripheral blood. The genes are TRBV4-1 and TRBJ1-2, with D possibly TRBD1 on 5 matching bases. The TCR was taken from a woman under 40 with acute or convalescent COVID-19. The CDR3 loop is CASSQDVQGTRGYTF. In nucleotides, the CDR3 is TGCGCCAGCAGCCAAGATGTCCAGGGAACGAGGGGCTACACCTTC.